The rows below give T cell receptor beta chains drawn from one sample of a study of T-cell reconstitution after alpha-beta-depleted transplantation in children. TCRdb used MiXCR to reprocess the PCR reads, holding one entry per CDR3 protein. The data show about 1,000,000 distinct CDR3 sequences, about 31% seen once. The sequencing here drew on PBMCs, mostly from graft donor cells, taken 360 days after TCRalphabeta/CD19-depleted stem cell transplant. The receptors shown here come from a boy younger than two who had a stem cell transplant for SCID, so the T cells may come from the graft donor. The CDR3 runs from the conserved cysteine through the conserved F or W. The D gene is left open where the match is weak. Clone size is shown for a subset of rows, as once, few, many or a class of expanded clone.

V	D	size	J	CDR3	DNA
TRBV20-1	.	.	TRBJ2-1	CSASGVAFSRFEQFF	TGCAGTGCTAGTGGGGTAGCCTTTTCCAGGTTTGAGCAGTTCTTC
TRBV27	.	.	TRBJ2-7	CASSLDTALYEQYF	TGTGCCAGCAGCCTGGACACAGCCTTGTACGAGCAGTACTTC
TRBV19	TRBD1	.	TRBJ2-7	CASSMGQGFGNEQYF	TGTGCCAGTAGTATGGGACAGGGCTTTGGAAACGAGCAGTACTTC
TRBV7-2	.	.	TRBJ2-4	CASREAGGIRGNIQYF	TGTGCCAGCCGAGAGGCCGGGGGCATTCGGGGAAACATTCAGTACTTC
TRBV4-2	TRBD1	few	TRBJ2-7	CASSQVLGQGAYEQYF	TGTGCCAGCAGCCAAGTGTTAGGACAGGGTGCCTACGAGCAGTACTTC
TRBV5-1	TRBD1	many	TRBJ2-3	CASSRTGTDTQYF	TGCGCCAGCAGCCGGACAGGGACAGATACGCAGTATTTT
TRBV27	.	few	TRBJ2-2	CASSPYWGRLAGELFF	TGTGCCAGCAGCCCATATTGGGGGCGCTTGGCCGGGGAGCTGTTTTTT
TRBV12-3/TRBV12-4	TRBD1	few	TRBJ1-4	CASSFRGRGRTFNEKLFF	TGTGCCAGCAGTTTTCGAGGCAGGGGGAGAACTTTTAATGAAAAACTGTTTTTT
TRBV5-5	.	.	TRBJ2-2	CASSLAGVGLGELFF	TGTGCCAGCAGCTTGGCTGGGGTGGGGCTCGGGGAGCTGTTTTTT
TRBV28	TRBD2	.	TRBJ2-1	CASSLVLAGGPEQFF	TGTGCCAGCAGTTTAGTCCTAGCGGGGGGGCCTGAGCAGTTCTTC
TRBV24-1	TRBD1	.	TRBJ2-1	CATSDSGTGYNEQFF	TGTGCCACCAGTGATTCTGGGACAGGCTACAATGAGCAGTTCTTC
TRBV6-2/TRBV6-3	.	few	TRBJ2-3	CASTRDTHTDTQYF	TGTGCCAGCACCCGGGACACCCACACAGATACGCAGTATTTT
TRBV29-1	.	.	TRBJ1-1	CSVVPENTEAFF	TGCAGCGTTGTGCCGGAGAACACTGAAGCTTTCTTT
TRBV27	TRBD2	.	TRBJ2-2	CASSPFSGGTGELFF	TGTGCCAGCAGTCCCTTTAGCGGGGGCACCGGGGAGCTGTTTTTT
TRBV12-3/TRBV12-4	.	few	TRBJ1-2	CASSPLGYGYTF	TGTGCCAGCAGCCCCTTGGGTTATGGCTACACCTTC
TRBV5-1	.	.	TRBJ1-1	CASSAMDSMNTEAFF	TGCGCCAGCAGCGCGATGGACAGTATGAACACTGAAGCTTTCTTT
TRBV5-4	.	.	TRBJ2-7	CASSRRRDYEQYF	TGTGCCAGCAGCCGCCGAAGGGACTACGAGCAGTACTTC
TRBV20-1	.	few	TRBJ1-1	CSARDLSNTEAFF	TGCAGTGCTAGAGATCTCTCGAACACTGAAGCTTTCTTT
TRBV7-6	TRBD2	few	TRBJ2-1	CASSLLAGGLRYNEQFF	TGTGCCAGCAGCCTGCTAGCGGGGGGGCTTCGATACAATGAGCAGTTCTTC
TRBV7-3	TRBD1	.	TRBJ2-3	CASSPLPDRLTDTQYF	TGTGCCAGCAGCCCCTTGCCGGACAGGCTGACAGATACGCAGTATTTT
TRBV5-6	TRBD1	.	TRBJ2-2	CASSLDRDGELFF	TGTGCCAGCAGCCTGGACAGGGACGGGGAGCTGTTTTTT
TRBV6-5	.	.	TRBJ1-1	CASSYNARGGTEAFF	TGTGCCAGCAGTTACAATGCGCGCGGGGGGACTGAAGCTTTCTTT
TRBV18	.	few	TRBJ2-2	CASSRDRSNTGELFF	TGTGCCAGCTCACGCGACAGGTCGAACACCGGGGAGCTGTTTTTT
TRBV5-6	.	.	TRBJ2-5	CASSLIQSPSQETQYF	TGTGCCAGCAGCTTGATTCAATCTCCTTCGCAAGAGACCCAGTACTTC
TRBV12-3/TRBV12-4	TRBD1	.	TRBJ2-4	CASSDHGTVLLAKNIQYF	TGTGCCAGCAGTGACCACGGGACAGTCTTACTAGCCAAAAACATTCAGTACTTC
TRBV2	.	.	TRBJ1-2	CASSEIGPPEGYTF	TGTGCCAGCAGTGAAATCGGGCCGCCCGAAGGCTACACCTTC
TRBV9	.	few	TRBJ1-1	CASSPGHTAAEAFF	TGTGCCAGCAGCCCGGGTCATACCGCGGCTGAAGCTTTCTTT
TRBV24-1	TRBD2	few	TRBJ2-1	CATSDSASGGAFNEQFF	TGTGCCACCAGTGATTCCGCTAGCGGGGGGGCCTTCAATGAGCAGTTCTTC
TRBV12-3/TRBV12-4	.	few	TRBJ2-5	CASRGTPTTQYF	TGTGCCAGCAGGGGGACACCGACGACCCAGTACTTC
TRBV18	TRBD1	.	TRBJ2-1	CASSPPRDRDNEQFF	TGTGCCAGCTCACCACCAAGGGACAGGGACAATGAGCAGTTCTTC
TRBV5-4	.	.	TRBJ2-2	CASSQTTGELFF	TGTGCCAGCAGTCAAACCACCGGGGAGCTGTTTTTT
TRBV7-9	.	few	TRBJ2-7	CASKPGHGPYEQYF	TGTGCCAGCAAACCGGGTCACGGACCCTACGAGCAGTACTTC